The sequence of this T cell receptor (beta chain) was determined in a study of cytomegalovirus exposure and HLA in healthy donors. At the level of the study: Prior work identified 120 million or so unique TCR beta sequences in some 180 million T cells.

As for this clone: The antigen is unknown.

The CDR3 runs 16 residues. The germline V gene has CDR1 SGDLS and CDR2 YYNGEE. The ends lost 5 bases at V and 9 bases at J; junction bases unmatched: 12. Regarding the study as a whole: Most of the TCR beta V segments (in an earlier analysis) were productive either about 90% or about 30% of the time.

Primers: 60 Vbeta forward and 13 Jbeta reverse. TCRdb's copy holds only in-frame clones and misses some; the assay was immunoSEQ multiplex PCR. Here the sample spans roughly 180,000 clones, 65% to 85% being singletons. The sample comprised PBMCs. The receptor was derived from a girl aged 10 to 17 in good health and CMV-seropositive. J is TRBJ2-2 and V is TRBV9; TRBD2 matches 11 bases. The CDR3 nucleotides are TGTGCCAGCAGTCCCCCGGGACTAGCGGAAGGCCGGGAGCTGTTTTTT. Translating it yields CASSPPGLAEGRELFF.